Listed below are T cell receptor beta chains from one sample, sequenced in a study of shared clonotypes between healthy human individuals. Profiling relied on immunoSEQ multiplex PCR, and the TCRdb table lists in-frame clones only, not all of them. The sample records 150,000 to 200,000 clones, just under 95% being singletons. The specimen sequenced was naive CD4+ T cells sorted from blood. These receptors were taken from a woman between 25 and 40 years old in good health. Each CDR3 is given with its conserved first and last residue. The D gene is left open where the match is weak. Where a row states a size, it is once, few, many or the class of an expanded clone; other rows omit it.

>.|TRBV4-1|.|TRBJ2-1
CASSQVLNEQFF
TGCGCCAGCAGCCAAGTTCTCAATGAGCAGTTCTTC
>.|TRBV7-8|.|TRBJ2-7
CASSLAFESYEQYF
TGTGCCAGCAGCTTAGCGTTCGAATCCTACGAGCAGTACTTC
>.|TRBV27|.|TRBJ2-7
CASSFQSAYEQYF
TGTGCCAGCAGTTTCCAAAGCGCCTACGAGCAGTACTTC
>.|TRBV5-1|.|TRBJ1-1
CASSLAGANMNTEAFF
TGCGCCAGCAGCTTGGCAGGGGCGAATATGAACACTGAAGCTTTCTTT
>.|TRBV19|once|TRBJ1-6
CASSGRVLSPLHF
TGTGCCAGTAGTGGGCGGGTTCTGTCACCCCTCCACTTT
>TRBD1|TRBV5-1|.|TRBJ2-6
CASSLAGTEGPNVLTF
TGCGCCAGCAGCTTGGCCGGGACAGAGGGACCCAACGTCCTGACTTTC
>TRBD2|TRBV5-1|.|TRBJ2-2
CASSLGGLAGEAGELFF
TGCGCCAGCAGCCTCGGGGGACTAGCGGGAGAAGCCGGGGAGCTGTTTTTT
>TRBD2|TRBV5-1|.|TRBJ2-5
CASSLAAGGGFGETQYF
TGCGCCAGCAGCTTGGCGGCGGGAGGGGGATTTGGAGAGACCCAGTACTTC
>.|TRBV19|.|TRBJ1-1
CASSIQLSTEAFF
TGTGCCAGTAGTATACAGTTGAGTACTGAAGCTTTCTTT
>.|TRBV28|.|TRBJ2-7
CASSSHDSAYEQYF
TGTGCCAGCAGTTCCCACGACAGCGCCTACGAGCAGTACTTC
>.|TRBV7-2|.|TRBJ1-1
CASSLWGGNTEAFF
TGTGCCAGCAGCTTGTGGGGGGGGAACACTGAAGCTTTCTTT
>TRBD1|TRBV2|.|TRBJ1-2
CASSLTGGSSGYTF
TGTGCCAGCAGTCTGACAGGGGGCTCTTCTGGCTACACCTTC
>TRBD2|TRBV19|once|TRBJ2-1
CASSIAGVYNEQFF
TGTGCCAGTTCGATAGCGGGAGTCTACAATGAGCAGTTCTTC
>.|TRBV28|.|TRBJ2-7
CASRDSATYEQYF
TGTGCCAGCAGGGATAGCGCTACCTACGAGCAGTACTTC
>.|TRBV4-1|.|TRBJ2-6
CASSPRHGANVLTF
TGCGCCAGCAGCCCGCGTCACGGGGCCAACGTCCTGACTTTC
>.|TRBV2|.|TRBJ1-1
CATRERRLMNTEAFF
TGTGCCACCCGGGAAAGGAGACTCATGAACACTGAAGCTTTCTTT
>.|TRBV19|.|TRBJ1-3
CASTRTSSGNTIYF
TGTGCCAGTACTCGGACAAGCTCTGGAAACACCATATATTTT
>.|TRBV18|.|TRBJ2-1
CASSPQEHSYNEQFF
TGTGCCAGCTCACCCCAGGAACACTCCTACAATGAGCAGTTCTTC
>.|TRBV30|few|TRBJ1-4
CAWSVFGEKLFF
TGTGCCTGGAGTGTATTCGGTGAAAAACTGTTTTTT
>.|TRBV7-6|.|TRBJ1-1
CASSLSLVQLNTEAFF
TGTGCCAGCAGCTTAAGTCTCGTACAGCTGAACACTGAAGCTTTCTTT
>.|TRBV27|once|TRBJ2-7
CASSSNYEQYF
TGTGCCAGCAGTTCTAACTACGAGCAGTACTTC
>.|TRBV27|.|TRBJ1-2
CASSQGRQRSYGYTF
TGTGCCAGCAGTCAGGGACGCCAACGGAGCTATGGCTACACCTTC
>.|TRBV29-1|few|TRBJ2-7
CSVEGRDPYEQYF
TGCAGCGTTGAAGGACGGGACCCCTACGAGCAGTACTTC
>.|TRBV19|.|TRBJ2-7
CASSPRGDRREQYF
TGTGCCAGTAGTCCCAGGGGGGATCGGAGAGAGCAGTACTTC
>TRBD1|TRBV10-3|.|TRBJ2-1
CAITGTGTNEQFF
TGTGCCATTACCGGGACAGGGACCAATGAGCAGTTCTTC
>TRBD2|TRBV28|.|TRBJ2-7
CASSLGLAGGYEQYF
TGTGCCAGCAGTTTGGGACTAGCGGGAGGGTACGAGCAGTACTTC
>TRBD2|TRBV28|.|TRBJ2-7
CASSLASGSLGPFEQYF
TGTGCCAGCAGTTTAGCTAGCGGGAGCTTGGGACCTTTCGAGCAGTACTTC
>TRBD1|TRBV6-5|once|TRBJ2-7
CASSKDRFYGQYF
TGTGCCAGCAGTAAGGACAGGTTCTACGGGCAGTACTTC
>.|TRBV28|once|TRBJ2-7
CASSVFRASYEQYF
TGTGCCAGCAGCGTCTTTCGGGCGTCCTACGAGCAGTACTTC
>TRBD2|TRBV28|.|TRBJ2-1
CASSFLTSGSYNEQFF
TGTGCCAGCAGTTTTTTAACGAGCGGGAGTTACAATGAGCAGTTCTTC
>TRBD1|TRBV19|.|TRBJ1-1
CASTKTQGPGAEAFF
TGTGCCAGTACCAAAACACAGGGGCCTGGAGCTGAAGCTTTCTTT
>TRBD1|TRBV19|.|TRBJ2-7
CASSLGQAYSYEQYF
TGTGCCAGTAGCCTCGGACAGGCCTACTCCTACGAGCAGTACTTC
>.|TRBV6-5|.|TRBJ2-7
CASIHSSSYEQYF
TGTGCCAGCATTCACAGCAGCTCCTACGAGCAGTACTTC
>.|TRBV2|.|TRBJ2-1
CASSRGSYNEQFF
TGTGCCAGCTCGAGGGGTTCCTACAATGAGCAGTTCTTC
>TRBD1|TRBV2|.|TRBJ2-4
CASSLNGQGSIQYF
TGTGCCAGCAGTCTGAATGGACAGGGGTCCATTCAGTACTTC
>.|TRBV5-1|.|TRBJ1-2
CASSLQGSYGYTF
TGCGCCAGCAGCTTACAGGGAAGCTATGGCTACACCTTC
>.|TRBV7-2|.|TRBJ2-5
CASSPQGAGVETQYF
TGTGCCAGCAGCCCCCAAGGGGCGGGTGTTGAGACCCAGTACTTC
>TRBD1|TRBV7-2|.|TRBJ1-1
CASSSDRGQTEAFF
TGTGCCAGCAGCTCAGACAGGGGGCAAACTGAAGCTTTCTTT
>.|TRBV6-4|.|TRBJ2-1
CASSDFLTQPGQFF
TGTGCCAGCAGTGACTTTCTGACCCAGCCAGGGCAGTTCTTC
>TRBD1|TRBV7-9|.|TRBJ2-7
CASSLGDSKISYEQYF
TGTGCCAGCAGCTTAGGGGACAGTAAGATTTCCTACGAGCAGTACTTC
>.|TRBV4-1|once|TRBJ2-7
CASSKAESSYEQYF
TGCGCCAGCAGCAAAGCGGAGAGCTCCTACGAGCAGTACTTC
>.|TRBV21-1|.|TRBJ1-2
CASSKGTSGGFYYGYTF
TGTGCCAGCAGCAAGGGTACGTCGGGGGGCTTCTACTATGGCTACACCTTC
>.|TRBV18|.|TRBJ2-7
CASSPRTAPNEQYF
TGTGCCAGCTCACCACGGACAGCTCCTAACGAGCAGTACTTC
>TRBD1|TRBV18|.|TRBJ2-7
CASSPSRDRASYEQYF
TGTGCCAGCTCACCATCGAGGGACAGGGCCTCCTACGAGCAGTACTTC
>.|TRBV7-9|.|TRBJ2-3
CASSLEVNTDTQYF
TGTGCCAGCAGCCTAGAGGTAAACACAGATACGCAGTATTTT
>.|TRBV5-4|.|TRBJ2-2
CASSQKPGQRGGIPGELFF
TGTGCCAGCAGCCAAAAGCCGGGACAGCGCGGGGGAATCCCCGGGGAGCTGTTTTTT
>.|TRBV28|once|TRBJ1-1
CASSLLVNEAFF
TGTGCCAGCAGTTTATTGGTTAATGAAGCTTTCTTT
>.|TRBV11-2|.|TRBJ1-3
CASSLVGVGNTIYF
TGTGCCAGCAGCTTAGTCGGCGTTGGAAACACCATATATTTT
>.|TRBV19|.|TRBJ1-2
CASSIEGPLYGYTF
TGTGCCAGTAGTATAGAAGGGCCTCTCTATGGCTACACCTTC
>.|TRBV5-1|once|TRBJ1-1
CASSLGGNTEAFF
TGCGCCAGCAGCTTGGGCGGGAACACTGAAGCTTTCTTT
>.|TRBV5-1|.|TRBJ2-5
CASSWAGDETQYF
TGCGCCAGCAGCTGGGCAGGGGATGAGACCCAGTACTTC
>TRBD2|TRBV5-1|.|TRBJ2-2
CASSLERRERGTGELFF
TGCGCCAGCAGCTTGGAACGGCGGGAGCGGGGCACCGGGGAGCTGTTTTTT
>.|TRBV5-4|.|TRBJ2-7
CASFHTSSRDLREQYF
TGTGCCAGCTTCCACACGTCGAGTAGGGATCTGCGCGAGCAGTACTTC
>TRBD2|TRBV11-2|.|TRBJ2-7
CASSLGLAGQYF
TGTGCCAGCAGCTTAGGGCTAGCGGGGCAGTACTTC